The 23 T cell receptor beta chains reported below all come from one sample, sequenced in a study of type 1 and type 2 diabetes patients. PCR was run on genomic DNA. The TCR beta CDR3 region was amplified using 30 forward and 13 reverse primers. MiXCR, run by TCRdb on the multiplex PCR reads, gives a single entry per CDR3 protein. Of more than 250,000 distinct CDR3 sequences listed, roughly 50% are singletons. Sequencing was done on a sample of peripheral blood mononuclear cells (PBMCs). The receptors originated from a man younger than 35 with type 2 diabetes.

V gene TRBV14 combines with J gene TRBJ2-2, with TRBD2 identical over 16 bases. Trimming removed 4 bases from V and 7 bases from J; junction bases left unmatched: 9. Germline V CDR1 and CDR2: SGHDN, FVKESK. This CDR3 has 18 amino acids. The CDR3: CASSLPGTSGRALGELFF. The CDR3 bases are TGTGCCAGCAGCCTTCCCGGGACTAGCGGGAGGGCCCTCGGGGAGCTGTTTTTT.

J is TRBJ2-3 and V is TRBV5-1, with unresolved D. This CDR3 spans 16 amino acids. Germline V gene data show CDR1 as SGHRS and CDR2 as YFSETQ. Trimming removed 7 bases from V and 4 bases from J, with 22 bases in between. CDR3 nucleotides: TGCGCCAGCCGGTCGTCTGGGGATAGAACAGCAGATACGCAGTATTTT. As protein: CASRSSGDRTADTQYF. The full variable domain, its missing parts supplied by reference TRBV5-1 and TRBJ2-3, is KAGVTQTPRYLIKTRGQQVTLSCSPISGHRSVSWYQQTPGQGLQFLFEYFSETQRNKGNFPGRFSGRQFSNSRSEMNVSTLELGDSALYLCASRSSGDRTADTQYFGPGTRLTVL.

This rearrangement joins TRBV30 to TRBJ1-4; D call uncertain. Trimming shortened V by 7 bases and J by 5 bases, and 5 bases separated the two germline ends. CDR1 and CDR2 from the germline V gene are GTSNPN and SVGIG (reference sequence). CDR3 size: 10 residues. CDR3 nucleotide sequence: TGTGCCTTACGGAATGAAAAACTGTTTTTT. Protein: CALRNEKLFF.

A remark on this clonotype: This may arise from a read error, as a much more abundant clone is one base away. The chain uses TRBV30 and TRBJ1-2; D remains ambiguous. Trimming took off 0 bases at V and 7 bases at J, with 12 bases between the two ends. Looked up from germline, CDR1 is GTSNPN and CDR2 is SVGIG (reference sequence). The CDR3 length is 13 residues. In DNA, the CDR3 is TGTGCCTGGAGTGTAGTCAGCGGGAGTGGCTACACCTTC. This translates into CAWSVVSGSGYTF.

V gene TRBV19 combines with J gene TRBJ2-7, with D uncertain. The CDR3 consists of 15 residues. V was trimmed by 3 bases and J by 2 bases, leaving 14 bases between them. Looked up from germline, CDR1 is LNHDA and CDR2 is SQIVND (reference sequence). As DNA, the CDR3 is TGTGCCAGTAGTATGAGTTCAGTTGCACCCTACGAGCAGTACTTC. Translating it yields CASSMSSVAPYEQYF.

This clonotype was observed at least ten times. V gene TRBV7-6 combines with J gene TRBJ2-7; D is perhaps TRBD1 (7 bases). CDR1 is SGHVS and CDR2 is FNYEAQ in the germline V gene. Trimming removed 5 bases at V and 7 bases at J, with 12 bases between. The CDR3 contains 12 residues. CDR3 sequence reads: CASSPTGREQYF. DNA of the CDR3: TGTGCCAGCAGCCCGACAGGGAGGGAGCAGTACTTC.

For this clonotype: One end of the junction fails to match germline, which may point to a read error. The chain links TRBV10-3 to TRBJ2-7; D is possibly TRBD1 (8 bases). The CDR3 contains 16 residues. The germline V gene encodes CDR1 ENHRY and CDR2 SYGVKD. The CDR3 DNA reads TGTGCCATCAGTGAGTCCAGTCCCCACAGGGGGGGCGAGCAGCACTTC. It codes for CAISESSPHRGGEQHF.

This clonotype was picked up a small number of times. The genes are TRBV2 and TRBJ2-7; possibly TRBD2 for D (6 bases). The germline gives CDR1 SNHLY, CDR2 FYNNEI. The CDR3 runs 15 residues. V lost 6 bases and J 4 bases, leaving 19 bases between the germline ends. The CDR3 is CASRNRLEGPYEQYF. The CDR3 coding sequence is TGTGCCAGCAGAAACCGACTAGAGGGACCTTACGAGCAGTACTTC.

This clonotype was observed a single time. The V call is TRBV6-6, the J call TRBJ2-5; 8 nucleotides line up with TRBD1. The DNA matches TRBJ2-7 better at its end, which makes the J call doubtful. Per germline, CDR1 MNHNY and CDR2 SVGAGI (reference sequence). The CDR3 contains 15 residues. CDR3 sequence: CASSYLGTGGYEQYF. The CDR3 region has the DNA TGTGCCAGCAGTTACCTGGGGACAGGAGGCTACGAGCAGTACTTC.

V usage is TRBV19 and J usage is TRBJ1-1; D remains unclear. Germline CDR1 and CDR2: LNHDA and SQIVND (reference sequence). The V and J ends lost 4 bases and 8 bases respectively, with 17 bases between them. The CDR3 spans 14 residues. The CDR3 DNA reads TGTGCCAGTAGTACTGGTGACGGCGTTTTGGAAGCTTTCTTT. This encodes CASSTGDGVLEAFF.

Details on this clonotype: One end of the junction varies from germline; a read error may be responsible. The rearrangement uses TRBV7-6 and TRBJ2-5; TRBD2 is a possible D gene (6 bases). CDR1 is SGHVS, CDR2 FNYEAQ, per germline. This CDR3 has 16 residues. This CDR3 is CASSLDWQGGFETQHF. In nucleotides, the CDR3 is TGTGCCAGCAGCTTAGATTGGCAGGGAGGTTTTGAGACCCAGCACTTC.

Ten or more counts support this clonotype. This sequence joins TRBV15 and TRBJ2-5; TRBD1 might be the D (6 bases). This CDR3 spans 16 amino acids. V was trimmed by 3 bases and J by 2 bases, leaving 16 bases between them. Germline V gene lookup returns CDR1 LNHNV and CDR2 YYDKDF (reference sequence). The CDR3 loop is CATSSPSGQPQETQYF. The CDR3 DNA reads as TGTGCCACCAGCAGTCCCTCTGGACAGCCTCAAGAGACCCAGTACTTC.

A remark on this clonotype: One junction end does not reproduce the germline sequence, and a read error may be involved. The rearrangement links TRBV28 to TRBJ1-2, with D perhaps TRBD1 (6 bases). CDR1 and CDR2 from the germline V gene are MDHEN and SYDVKM. The CDR3 extends over 15 amino acids. This chain's CDR3 is CASSFPATGLYGYTF. The CDR3, as DNA: TGTGCCAGCAGTTTTCCCGCAACAGGGTTATATGGCTACACTTTC.

In this sample, this clonotype turned up a few times. The chain joins TRBV6-5 to TRBJ2-7, with 8 bases lining up with TRBD1. V shed 6 bases, J shed 2 bases, and the junction held 6 bases outside the gene matches. The germline V gene encodes CDR1 MNHEY and CDR2 SVGAGI. The CDR3 has 14 residues. The CDR3 DNA follows: TGTGCCAGCAGGACGGGGACAGGAGCCTACGAGCAGTACTTC. Residues: CASRTGTGAYEQYF.

The chain recombines TRBV6-1 with TRBJ1-5; D unclear. This CDR3 region has 17 residues. With 2 bases removed from V and 0 bases from J, the gap between germline ends came to 14 bases. The V gene's germline CDR1 is MNHNS and CDR2 SASEGT. CDR3 region: CASSESPTPYSNQPQHF. In DNA form, the CDR3 reads TGTGCCAGCAGTGAAAGCCCCACGCCCTATAGCAATCAGCCCCAGCATTTT.

The chain is built from TRBV28 and TRBJ1-2; no reliable D call. Per germline, CDR1 MDHEN and CDR2 SYDVKM. Trimming removed 6 bases from V and 7 bases from J, with 12 bases in between. The CDR3 spans 12 residues. Written as DNA, the CDR3 is TGTGCCAGCAGGCGGGCCTTGATTGGCTACACCTTC. It is translated as CASRRALIGYTF.

The chain joins TRBV19 to TRBJ1-2; unclear D gene. Germline values: CDR1 LNHDA, CDR2 SQIVND (reference sequence). The V end lost 7 bases, the J end lost 3 bases, and 18 bases lay between the germline ends. The CDR3 consists of 15 residues. Here the CDR3 DNA reads TGTGCCAGTACTTTCTTGACTACCGGGGACTATGGCTACACCTTC. Residues: CASTFLTTGDYGYTF.

This chain links TRBV27 with TRBJ2-7, with D possibly being TRBD1 (6 bases). V shed 2 bases and J shed 1 base, with 15 bases lying between them. Germline loops: CDR1 MNHEY, CDR2 SMNVEV (reference sequence). This CDR3 is built from 16 residues. The CDR3 is CASSLSGRGYSYEQYF. For the CDR3, the DNA is TGTGCCAGCAGTTTAAGCGGCAGGGGTTATTCCTACGAGCAGTACTTC.

V gene TRBV12-3 or TRBV12-4 combines with J gene TRBJ1-5; a weak D match, TRBD1 (6 bases). The CDR3 contains 17 residues. With 4 bases removed from V and 7 bases from J, the gap between germline ends came to 23 bases. CDR3 coding DNA: TGTGCCAGCAGTTACTTGCAACAGGGAGGCCCCAAACAGCCCCAGCATTTT. It encodes CASSYLQQGGPKQPQHF.

Only a few counts were recorded for this clonotype. The CDR3 is CASSPFSRGGADEQFF. The CDR3 DNA follows: TGTGCCAGCAGCCCCTTTTCGCGGGGAGGGGCGGATGAGCAGTTCTTC. The genes are TRBV9 and TRBJ2-1; 7 bases fit TRBD2. Trimming cost V 4 bases and J 8 bases; bases outside gene matches: 15. CDR1 and CDR2 from the germline V gene are SGDLS and YYNGEE. This CDR3 spans 16 amino acids.

This chain joins TRBV15 and TRBJ2-3, with D perhaps assigned TRBD1 or TRBD2 (5 bases each). CDR3 length: 16 residues. The ends were cut back, 4 bases at V and 0 bases at J, with 14 bases in the middle. Germline V gene data show CDR1 as LNHNV and CDR2 as YYDKDF (reference sequence). This CDR3 is CATSIGTAPSTDTQYF. CDR3 nucleotide sequence: TGTGCCACCAGCATCGGGACCGCGCCTAGCACAGATACGCAGTATTTT.

The genes are TRBV19 and TRBJ2-3; TRBD2 matches at 9 bases. The ends lost 10 bases at V and 4 bases at J; junction bases unmatched: 9. The germline V gene encodes CDR1 LNHDA and CDR2 SQIVND (reference sequence). The CDR3 consists of 14 residues. For the CDR3, the DNA is TGTGCCACTAGCGGGACGGGGGTGGCAGATACGCAGTATTTT. This sequence encodes CATSGTGVADTQYF.

V and J are TRBV14 and TRBJ2-1; the match to TRBD2 covers 8 bases. The CDR3 covers 16 residues. J lost 3 bases, V lost 3 bases, and 7 bases had no gene match. Germline V gene sequence: CDR1 SGHDN, CDR2 FVKESK. Written as DNA, the CDR3 is TGTGCCAGCAGCCAGGAAGGGACTAGATACTACAATGAGCAGTTCTTC. Amino acid sequence: CASSQEGTRYYNEQFF.